This T cell receptor beta chain was identified in a study of cytomegalovirus exposure and HLA in healthy donors. Overall study findings and caveats: Diagnosis of cytomegalovirus status made by the classifier reportedly showed high specificity and sensitivity. There were a few CMV-associated chains whose specificity for CMV antigens was confirmed in vitro. Rare TCR sequences dominated, though some public TCRs recurred in many donors.

The data were produced by immunoSEQ multiplex PCR, yet TCRdb's version contains in-frame clones alone and is incomplete. This table has 150,000 to 200,000 clones, roughly 82% appearing once. V was clipped by 2 bases and J by 6 bases, with 8 bases between them. The CDR3 contains 13 residues. CDR1 and CDR2 from the germline V gene are MNHEY and SMNVEV (reference sequence). A roughly 120-subject validation cohort, separate from the approximately 670-subject first cohort, supplied the donors. A note on this clone: The antigen is not known.

The rearrangement links TRBV27 to TRBJ2-1; the D is unclear. The TCR sequence derives from a man younger than 30 in good health and CMV-seropositive. Sequencing was done on a sample of PBMCs. The CDR3 sequence is CASSLGPGNEQFF. The CDR3 DNA is TGTGCCAGCAGTTTAGGGCCAGGCAATGAGCAGTTCTTC.